This is a list of T cell receptor beta chains from one sample in a study of OX40 agonist ivuxolimab in advanced cancers. Method: immunoSEQ multiplex PCR; TCRdb's copy keeps in-frame clones and lacks some. Among about 92,000 clones listed, approximately 80% were seen once. Source: CD4+ or CD8+ T cells sorted from blood, taken in a trial of the OX40 agonist ivuxolimab. The receptors stem from an adult with an advanced solid tumor such as melanoma, head and neck, liver or kidney cancer. Both conserved end residues are part of each CDR3. D genes are given only for firm matches. Only some rows state a clone size, as once, few, many or a class for expanded clones.

J gene: TRBJ1-2; clone size: NA; V gene: TRBV7-9; D gene: NA; CDR3 protein: CASSLDEGFNYGYTF; CDR3 DNA: TGTGCCAGCAGCTTAGATGAGGGTTTTAACTATGGCTACACCTTC
J gene: TRBJ1-5; clone size: NA; V gene: TRBV19; D gene: NA; CDR3 protein: CASSIREGGNQPQHF; CDR3 DNA: TGTGCCAGTAGTATAAGGGAAGGGGGGAATCAGCCCCAGCATTTT
J gene: TRBJ2-2; clone size: NA; V gene: TRBV6-1; D gene: TRBD1; CDR3 protein: CASSEAPPDRAGGELFF; CDR3 DNA: TGTGCCAGCAGTGAAGCTCCCCCGGACAGGGCGGGCGGGGAGCTGTTTTTT
J gene: TRBJ2-4; clone size: few; V gene: TRBV12-5; D gene: NA; CDR3 protein: CASGLVGGRGVAKNIQYF; CDR3 DNA: TGTGCTAGTGGTTTGGTAGGGGGGAGAGGGGTAGCCAAAAACATTCAGTACTTC
J gene: TRBJ2-4; clone size: once; V gene: TRBV30; D gene: NA; CDR3 protein: CAFREPAKNIQYF; CDR3 DNA: TGTGCCTTCAGGGAACCAGCCAAAAACATTCAGTACTTC
J gene: TRBJ2-4; clone size: NA; V gene: TRBV7-8; D gene: NA; CDR3 protein: CASSLDISVAKNIQYF; CDR3 DNA: TGTGCCAGCAGCTTAGACATCTCGGTAGCCAAAAACATTCAGTACTTC
J gene: TRBJ2-7; clone size: once; V gene: TRBV6-6; D gene: TRBD1; CDR3 protein: CASSLPGQVNEQYF; CDR3 DNA: TGTGCCAGCAGTCTCCCGGGACAGGTTAACGAGCAGTACTTC
J gene: TRBJ2-1; clone size: NA; V gene: TRBV19; D gene: NA; CDR3 protein: CASSRNNEQFF; CDR3 DNA: TGTGCCAGTTCCCGGAACAATGAGCAGTTCTTC
J gene: TRBJ1-2; clone size: NA; V gene: TRBV6-1; D gene: NA; CDR3 protein: CASSEAGGTGEYGYTF; CDR3 DNA: TGTGCCAGCAGTGAAGCGGGGGGAACTGGGGAGTATGGCTACACCTTC
J gene: TRBJ2-7; clone size: NA; V gene: TRBV9; D gene: NA; CDR3 protein: CASSVEGSSYEQYF; CDR3 DNA: TGTGCCAGCAGCGTAGAGGGCAGCTCCTACGAGCAGTACTTC
J gene: TRBJ1-1; clone size: NA; V gene: TRBV30; D gene: NA; CDR3 protein: CAWNMGENTEAFF; CDR3 DNA: TGTGCCTGGAATATGGGAGAGAACACTGAAGCTTTCTTT
J gene: TRBJ2-7; clone size: NA; V gene: TRBV29-1; D gene: TRBD1; CDR3 protein: CSMGQGNEQYF; CDR3 DNA: TGCAGCATGGGACAGGGTAACGAGCAGTACTTC
J gene: TRBJ2-7; clone size: once; V gene: TRBV6-1; D gene: NA; CDR3 protein: CASRATQSSYEQYF; CDR3 DNA: TGTGCCAGCAGGGCGACGCAAAGCTCCTACGAGCAGTACTTC
J gene: TRBJ1-2; clone size: once; V gene: TRBV30; D gene: NA; CDR3 protein: CAWSGGAGGYTF; CDR3 DNA: TGTGCCTGGAGTGGAGGGGCGGGTGGCTACACCTTC
J gene: TRBJ2-3; clone size: many; V gene: TRBV19; D gene: TRBD1; CDR3 protein: CASSASPGGWADTQYF; CDR3 DNA: TGTGCCAGTAGTGCATCACCAGGGGGCTGGGCAGATACGCAGTATTTT
J gene: TRBJ1-2; clone size: NA; V gene: TRBV14; D gene: NA; CDR3 protein: CASSQDPGPIAPSTF; CDR3 DNA: TGTGCCAGCAGCCAAGATCCCGGACCAATCGCCCCCAGCACCTTC
J gene: TRBJ1-1; clone size: NA; V gene: TRBV6-5; D gene: NA; CDR3 protein: CASSFLGATSTEAFF; CDR3 DNA: TGTGCCAGCAGTTTTTTAGGAGCTACAAGCACTGAAGCTTTCTTT
J gene: TRBJ2-2; clone size: NA; V gene: TRBV5-1; D gene: NA; CDR3 protein: CASRTPGQNTGELFF; CDR3 DNA: TGCGCCAGCCGAACACCGGGACAAAACACCGGGGAGCTGTTTTTT
J gene: TRBJ1-1; clone size: NA; V gene: TRBV4-2; D gene: NA; CDR3 protein: CASSQVQTMNTEAFF; CDR3 DNA: TGTGCCAGCAGCCAAGTACAGACTATGAACACTGAAGCTTTCTTT
J gene: TRBJ2-7; clone size: NA; V gene: TRBV4-2; D gene: TRBD1; CDR3 protein: CASSQDRGGTYEQYF; CDR3 DNA: TGTGCCAGCAGCCAGGACAGGGGTGGGACCTACGAGCAGTACTTC
J gene: TRBJ2-5; clone size: NA; V gene: TRBV5-1; D gene: TRBD2; CDR3 protein: CASSSFPSGAGYQETQYF; CDR3 DNA: TGCGCCAGCAGCTCCTTTCCTAGCGGAGCAGGATATCAAGAGACCCAGTACTTC
J gene: TRBJ1-5; clone size: few; V gene: TRBV5-6; D gene: TRBD1; CDR3 protein: CASSLFGRGNNQPQHF; CDR3 DNA: TGTGCCAGCAGCTTGTTTGGCAGGGGGAACAATCAGCCCCAGCATTTT
J gene: TRBJ2-5; clone size: NA; V gene: TRBV29-1; D gene: TRBD1; CDR3 protein: CSAEQGAGETQYF; CDR3 DNA: TGCAGCGCTGAACAGGGGGCCGGGGAGACCCAGTACTTC